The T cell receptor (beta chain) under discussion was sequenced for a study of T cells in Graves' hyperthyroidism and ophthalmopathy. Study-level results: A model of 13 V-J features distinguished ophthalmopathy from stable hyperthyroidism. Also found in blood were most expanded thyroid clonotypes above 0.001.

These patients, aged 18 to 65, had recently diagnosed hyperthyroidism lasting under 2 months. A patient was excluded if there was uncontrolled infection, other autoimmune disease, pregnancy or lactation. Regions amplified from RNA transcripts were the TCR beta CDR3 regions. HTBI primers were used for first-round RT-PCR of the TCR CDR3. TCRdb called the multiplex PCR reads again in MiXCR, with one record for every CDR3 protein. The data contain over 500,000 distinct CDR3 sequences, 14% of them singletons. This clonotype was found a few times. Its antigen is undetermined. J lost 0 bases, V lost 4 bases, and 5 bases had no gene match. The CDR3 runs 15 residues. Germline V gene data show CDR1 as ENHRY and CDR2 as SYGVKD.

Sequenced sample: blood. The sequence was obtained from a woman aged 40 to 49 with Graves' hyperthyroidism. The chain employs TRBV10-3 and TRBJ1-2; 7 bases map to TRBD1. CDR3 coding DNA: TGTGCCATCAGTGGAGGGGACAGCACTAACTATGGCTACACCTTC. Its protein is CAISGGDSTNYGYTF.